These 31 T cell receptor beta chains came from one sample sequenced in a study of CXCR3-negative and CXCR3-positive naive CD8 T cells. The authors made the TRB cDNA libraries by 5' RACE using UMI labels. TCRdb reprocessed the 5' RACE reads; each CDR3 protein has one entry and no DNA is given. The table lists over 45,000 distinct CDR3 sequences, with 15% in the top ten. The sample was memory CD8+ T cells from blood. These TCRs come from a human donor in good health. Some clones in this sample may be carry-over from other donors' samples.

The V gene is TRBV15, the J gene TRBJ1-5; the TCRdb call, TRBD1, lacks DNA for checking. Germline V gene sequence: CDR1 LNHNV, CDR2 YYDKDF (reference sequence). The CDR3 consists of 15 residues. CDR3: CATSRDGGHDQPQHF. Variable domain in full (rest from reference TRBV15 and TRBJ1-5): DAMVIQNPRYQVTQFGKPVTLSCSQTLNHNVMYWYQQKSSQAPKLLFHYYDKDFNNEADTPDNFQSRRPNTSFCFLDIRSPGLGDTAMYLCATSRDGGHDQPQHFGDGTRLSIL.

The chain couples TRBV29-1 to TRBJ1-5. The CDR3 sequence is 13 residues long. Germline loops: CDR1 SQVTM, CDR2 ANQGSEA. The CDR3: CSVEEQSNQPQHF.

The chain has TRBV11-2 and TRBJ2-1; TCRdb outputs TRBD2, but without DNA this stays unchecked. This CDR3 spans 12 amino acids. CDR1 SGHAT and CDR2 FQNNGV come from the germline V gene. Here the CDR3 reads CASSRGIPEQFF.

The gene calls are TRBV6-2 or TRBV6-3 and TRBJ2-7; TCRdb's D call of TRBD1 is untestable without DNA. The germline CDR1 and CDR2 sequences are MNHEY and SVGEGT. The CDR3 loop spans 13 amino acids. CDR3 sequence reads: CASGQGETYEQYF.

The chain recombines TRBV6-6 with TRBJ2-7. Germline V gives CDR1 MNHNY, CDR2 SVGAGI (reference sequence). The CDR3 extends over 14 amino acids. This chain's CDR3 is CASSYADRSYEQYF.

This chain links TRBV20-1 with TRBJ2-5; TCRdb calls TRBD1, which cannot be checked without DNA. The CDR3 loop spans 14 amino acids. Germline V CDR1 and CDR2: DFQATT, SNEGSKA (reference sequence). The CDR3 spells CSARDDGGMETQYF.

This chain joins TRBV13 and TRBJ2-7; TCRdb lists TRBD1, though no DNA is available to test this call. This CDR3 is 13 amino acids long. Germline-derived CDR1 and CDR2 are PRHDT and FYEKMQ (reference sequence). The CDR3 loop reads CASSFDRAYEQYF.

The rearrangement uses TRBV15 and TRBJ2-4; absent DNA, TCRdb's TRBD2 call cannot be checked. Germline values: CDR1 LNHNV, CDR2 YYDKDF (reference sequence). CDR3 length: 12 residues. This CDR3 reads CATSRREGIQYF. The whole variable domain, remainder taken from reference TRBV15 and TRBJ2-4, is DAMVIQNPRYQVTQFGKPVTLSCSQTLNHNVMYWYQQKSSQAPKLLFHYYDKDFNNEADTPDNFQSRRPNTSFCFLDIRSPGLGDTAMYLCATSRREGIQYFGAGTRLSVL.

J is TRBJ2-1 and V is TRBV5-6; without DNA, the TCRdb call of TRBD1 cannot be checked. CDR1 is SGHDT and CDR2 is YYEEEE in the germline V gene. This CDR3 region has 17 residues. CDR3 residues: CASSLVWGLGSYNEQFF.

The rearrangement uses TRBV21-1 and TRBJ2-5. TRBV21-1 is termed a pseudogene. CDR3 length: 13 residues. This chain's CDR3 is CASSKGVRETQYF.

V gene TRBV20-1 combines with J gene TRBJ2-7; absent DNA, TCRdb's TRBD1 call cannot be checked. This CDR3 region has 17 residues. The germline V gene encodes CDR1 DFQATT and CDR2 SNEGSKA (reference sequence). CDR3 protein: CSARDRVTSSRYYEQYF.

V and J are TRBV7-9 and TRBJ2-2; the TCRdb D gene call, TRBD2, has no DNA to confirm it. CDR1 and CDR2 (germline): SEHNR, FQNEAQ (reference sequence). The CDR3 covers 13 residues. This chain's CDR3 is CASSERDHGELFF.

The rearrangement uses TRBV9 and TRBJ2-2; TCRdb's D call of TRBD2 is untestable without DNA. Germline-derived CDR1 and CDR2 are SGDLS and YYNGEE. The length of the CDR3 is 18 residues. CDR3 residues: CASSVVSSGGLNTGELFF. Complete variable domain (other parts from reference TRBV9 and TRBJ2-2): DSGVTQTPKHLITATGQRVTLRCSPRSGDLSVYWYQQSLDQGLQFLIQYYNGEERAKGNILERFSAQQFPDLHSELNLSSLELGDSALYFCASSVVSSGGLNTGELFFGEGSRLTVL.

The genes are TRBV7-3 and TRBJ1-1; as DNA is missing, the TRBD1 call by TCRdb cannot be tested. Germline CDR1 is SGHTA and CDR2 is FQGTGA. The CDR3 loop spans 16 amino acids. The CDR3 loop reads CASSLIWRTGGTEAFF. Complete variable domain (other parts from reference TRBV7-3 and TRBJ1-1): GAGVSQTPSNKVTEKGKYVELRCDPISGHTALYWYRQSLGQGPEFLIYFQGTGAADDSGLPNDRFFAVRPEGSVSTLKIQRTERGDSAVYLCASSLIWRTGGTEAFFGQGTRLTVV.

The J gene is TRBJ1-4, the V gene TRBV21-1. TRBV21-1 is designated a pseudogene. This CDR3 has 14 residues. Here the CDR3 reads CASSKVGGLEKLFF.

V usage is TRBV6-6 and J usage is TRBJ2-2; TCRdb reports TRBD1, a call that lacks DNA to check it against. CDR1 and CDR2 (germline): MNHNY, SVGAGI (reference sequence). CDR3 length: 16 residues. This chain's CDR3 is CASSYSGTSDTGELFF.

The genes are TRBV29-1 and TRBJ1-2. The CDR3 is made up of 12 amino acids. CDR1 is SQVTM and CDR2 is ANQGSEA in the germline V gene. CDR3 region: CSVDGEDYGYTF.

This rearrangement joins TRBV20-1 to TRBJ1-6; TCRdb lists TRBD1, though no DNA is available to test this call. CDR1 and CDR2 (germline): DFQATT, SNEGSKA (reference sequence). The CDR3 has 17 amino acids. CDR3 residues: CSASPTPGTVGNSPLHF.

V and J are TRBV6-4 and TRBJ2-3; the TRBD1 assignment by TCRdb is unverifiable without DNA. The length of the CDR3 is 17 residues. Germline loops: CDR1 MRHNA, CDR2 SNTAGT. CDR3 protein: CASSEIPGTRSTDTQYF.

The gene calls are TRBV19 and TRBJ1-1; with no DNA, the TCRdb D assignment of TRBD1 cannot be verified. The germline V gene encodes CDR1 LNHDA and CDR2 SQIVND (reference sequence). The CDR3 length is 14 residues. The CDR3 sequence is CASSPHPSGTEAFF. The whole variable domain, filled in from reference TRBV19 and TRBJ1-1, reads DGGITQSPKYLFRKEGQNVTLSCEQNLNHDAMYWYRQDPGQGLRLIYYSQIVNDFQKGDIAEGYSVSREKKESFPLTVTSAQKNPTAFYLCASSPHPSGTEAFFGQGTRLTVV.

In terms of frequency, this clonotype is medium-sized. The rearrangement links TRBV20-1 to TRBJ1-1; lacking DNA, the TRBD1 call made by TCRdb goes unchecked. The CDR3 is made up of 14 amino acids. Germline CDR1 is DFQATT and CDR2 is SNEGSKA (reference sequence). The CDR3 sequence is CSASYTDRYTEAFF.

The chain recombines TRBV14 with TRBJ2-1; TCRdb reports TRBD2, a call that lacks DNA to check it against. The CDR3 totals 17 residues. Germline V gene data show CDR1 as SGHDN and CDR2 as FVKESK. CDR3 sequence: CASSQELAGGPYNEQFF.

The chain combines TRBV13 with TRBJ2-2. CDR1 and CDR2 (germline): PRHDT, FYEKMQ (reference sequence). The CDR3 contains 15 residues. The CDR3 sequence is CASHGLGANTGELFF.

The genes are TRBV7-9 and TRBJ2-5; without DNA, the TCRdb call of TRBD1 cannot be checked. Germline V gene sequence: CDR1 SEHNR, CDR2 FQNEAQ (reference sequence). This CDR3 region has 14 residues. CDR3 amino acids: CASSSPVGQETQYF. Filled out from reference TRBV7-9 and TRBJ2-5, the complete variable domain reads DTGVSQNPRHKITKRGQNVTFRCDPISEHNRLYWYRQTLGQGPEFLTYFQNEAQLEKSRLLSDRFSAERPKGSFSTLEIQRTEQGDSAMYLCASSSPVGQETQYFGPGTRLLVL.

This chain links TRBV28 with TRBJ2-5; TCRdb's D call of TRBD2 is untestable without DNA. Germline lookup yields CDR1 MDHEN and CDR2 SYDVKM. The CDR3 sequence is 11 residues long. Here the CDR3 reads CASTGGETQYF.

This chain uses TRBV6-2 or TRBV6-3 with TRBJ2-1. CDR3 length: 13 residues. Germline loops: CDR1 MNHEY, CDR2 SVGEGT. CDR3: CASSYPSINEQFF.

This rearrangement joins TRBV28 to TRBJ2-1; TCRdb indicates TRBD2, and absent DNA this call remains unverified. Per germline, CDR1 MDHEN and CDR2 SYDVKM. The CDR3 is 15 residues long. The chain's CDR3 is CASKPPGGSYNEQFF.

The J gene is TRBJ2-2, the V gene TRBV27. This CDR3 comprises 14 residues. Germline V gene sequence: CDR1 MNHEY, CDR2 SMNVEV (reference sequence). The CDR3 loop reads CASSLDGNTGELFF.

The chain joins TRBV5-1 to TRBJ1-1. CDR3 length: 15 amino acids. The germline V gene encodes CDR1 SGHRS and CDR2 YFSETQ. The CDR3 protein is CASSPLGESDTEAFF.

CDR3 loop: CASSGTSGFAEQFF. The rearrangement uses TRBV5-1 and TRBJ2-1; TCRdb's D call, TRBD2, is unchecked because there is no DNA. The germline gives CDR1 SGHRS, CDR2 YFSETQ. This CDR3 contains 14 residues.

The rearrangement uses TRBV6-5 and TRBJ2-3. The CDR3 is 13 residues long. Germline assignment: CDR1 MNHEY and CDR2 SVGAGI. The CDR3 spells CASSPPSTDTQYF.